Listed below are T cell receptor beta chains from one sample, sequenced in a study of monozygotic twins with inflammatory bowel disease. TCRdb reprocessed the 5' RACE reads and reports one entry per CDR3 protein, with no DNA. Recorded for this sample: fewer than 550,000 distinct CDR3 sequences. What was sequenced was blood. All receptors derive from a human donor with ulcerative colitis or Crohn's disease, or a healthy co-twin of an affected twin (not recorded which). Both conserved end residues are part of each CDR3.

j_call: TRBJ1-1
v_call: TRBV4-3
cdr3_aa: CASSQDRSGWETEAFF

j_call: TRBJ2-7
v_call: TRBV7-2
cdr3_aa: CASSSSPRGTAFEQYF

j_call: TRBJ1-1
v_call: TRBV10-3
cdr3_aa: CAISEGSGNTEAFF

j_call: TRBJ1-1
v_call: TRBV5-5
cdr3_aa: CASTSRPTGREATEAFF

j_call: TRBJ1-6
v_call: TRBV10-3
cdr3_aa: CAIRGGEYSPLHF

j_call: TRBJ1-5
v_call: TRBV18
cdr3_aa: CASSGNVYQPQHF

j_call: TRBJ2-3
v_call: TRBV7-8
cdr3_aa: CASSLTGTAGADTQYF

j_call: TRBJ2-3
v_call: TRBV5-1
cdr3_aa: CASSFFRDTSTDTQYF

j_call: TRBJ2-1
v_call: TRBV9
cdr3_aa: CASSVGGGGLNEQFF

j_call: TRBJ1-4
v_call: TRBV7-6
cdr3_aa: CASSLIQGSEKLFF

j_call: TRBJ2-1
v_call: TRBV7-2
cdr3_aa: CASSFRGENEQFF

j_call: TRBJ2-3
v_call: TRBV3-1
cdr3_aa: CASSQDTTSGRRTDTQYF

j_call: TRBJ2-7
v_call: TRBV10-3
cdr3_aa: CAAGGPSYEQYF

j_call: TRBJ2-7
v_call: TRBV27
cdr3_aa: CASSLVVNHEQYF

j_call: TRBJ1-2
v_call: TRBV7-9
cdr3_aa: CASSFPGVGRHGYTF

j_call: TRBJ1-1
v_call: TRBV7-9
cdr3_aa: CASSLGRDNFMNTEAFF

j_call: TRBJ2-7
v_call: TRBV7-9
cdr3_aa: CASSLANSRGEQYF

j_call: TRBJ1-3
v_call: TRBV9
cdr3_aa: CASSVATGAYDREVGNTIYF

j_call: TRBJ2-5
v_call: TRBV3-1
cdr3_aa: CASSQGRTQETQYF

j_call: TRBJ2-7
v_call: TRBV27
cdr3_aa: CATLKQGGSYEQYF

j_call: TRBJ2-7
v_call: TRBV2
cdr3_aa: CASSPSSSSYEQYF

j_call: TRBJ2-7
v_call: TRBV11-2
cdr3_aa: CASSTIGTLLPPYEQYF